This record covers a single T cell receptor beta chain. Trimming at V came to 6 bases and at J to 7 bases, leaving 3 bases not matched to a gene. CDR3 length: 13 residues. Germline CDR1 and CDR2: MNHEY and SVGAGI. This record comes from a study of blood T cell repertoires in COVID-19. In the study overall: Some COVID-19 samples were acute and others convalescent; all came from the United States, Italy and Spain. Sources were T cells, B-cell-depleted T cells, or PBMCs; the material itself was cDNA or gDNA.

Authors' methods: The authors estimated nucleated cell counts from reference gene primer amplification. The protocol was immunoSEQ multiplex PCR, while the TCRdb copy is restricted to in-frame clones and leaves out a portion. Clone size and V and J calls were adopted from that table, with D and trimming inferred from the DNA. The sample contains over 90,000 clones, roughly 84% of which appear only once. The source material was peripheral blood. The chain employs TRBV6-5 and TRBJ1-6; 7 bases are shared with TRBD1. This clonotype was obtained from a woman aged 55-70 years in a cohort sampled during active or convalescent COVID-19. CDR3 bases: TGTGCCAGCAGGGCAGGGGGGAATTCACCCCTCCACTTT. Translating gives CASRAGGNSPLHF.